This T cell receptor (beta chain) appears in the sequencing data of a study of CD8+ T cells in alopecia areata. Study-wide results and limits: Mice showed clearer TCR sharing than patients did, a gap that was possibly HLA-related. Greater clonality was observed in lesional scalp samples, especially alopecia totalis/universalis, versus normal scalp.

As to this clone: The antigen is unknown.

CDR3 length equals 12 residues. Trimming removed 8 bases at V and 2 bases at J, with 9 bases between. Germline assignment: CDR1 KGHSH and CDR2 LQKENI. Isolation of CD4+ and CD8+ T cells from PBMCs was achieved by sorting. Reverse transcribed after extraction, RNA yielded cDNA as the sequencing template. Profiled with immunoSEQ multiplex PCR; TCRdb holds only in-frame clones, not every one. The table shows about 110,000 clones, with 55% to 75% occurring only once. Sequenced sample: CD8+ T cells sorted from blood. The chain couples TRBV18 to TRBJ1-1; D gene ambiguous. The clonotype originates from a human donor in good health. The CDR3: CASHEGNTEAFF. The CDR3 DNA follows: TGTGCCAGCCACGAAGGAAACACTGAAGCTTTCTTT.